This TCR beta chain was obtained from a study of blood T cell repertoires in COVID-19 (TCRdb year 2020). At the level of the whole study: The collaborator samples originated in the United States, Italy and Spain and spanned the acute and convalescent phases of COVID-19. The material from the prospective study consisted of cDNA or gDNA derived from T cells, B-cell-depleted T cells, or PBMCs. Subjects who had been exposed to COVID-19, were actively infected with it, or had recovered from it provided the deeply sampled blood TCRbeta repertoires that made up the dataset. A freely available public database, intended as a resource for researchers studying the immune response to SARS-CoV-2, is where the repertoires were released. Samples were obtained from the ongoing ImmuneRACE study (first 160 participants) and from about 1,300 subjects provided by 6 global collaborators. A de-identified subject ID, COVID-19 status, age in years and sex were almost always included in the sample metadata. Where HLA class I and class II types were available, the types were taken from metadata supplied by the sample provider, not from assay-based typing.

General study outcomes and caveats: The quantity of clinical and demographic metadata differed by source and by participant and was supplied without curation.

This clone was picked up a small number of times. The antigen it binds to is not known. There are no base qualities to consult, and no much larger clone falls within one base. Collaborating institutions collected whole blood in K2EDTA tubes following their own protocols. For TCRbeta analysis, collaborators shipped samples in one of three forms: frozen whole blood, isolated PBMCs, or DNA extracted from either of those sample types. TCRbeta CDR3 regions were amplified from genomic DNA using the immunoSEQ Assay, a bias-controlled multiplex PCR. On the authors' methods: The number of nucleated cells in each sample was estimated by amplification of reference gene primers within the assay. To quantify the absolute abundance of each unique TCRbeta CDR3 rearrangement, sequence reads were collapsed and filtered. Productive Simpson clonality was computed per sample as the square root of Simpson's diversity index over productive rearrangements. TCRdb re-hosts the immuneACCESS table, in-frame sequences only. Its copies lack some clones; in the studies checked, an unresolved V gene accounts for under half of them, and the cause for the rest is not known. The V and J calls and the clone size are those of that table, but D and trimming were determined from the DNA. The sample records under 80,000 clones, about 88% of which are singletons. Clones ranked in the top ten supply roughly 1% of the sample.

Specimen: peripheral blood. The sequence came from a man in his sixties or seventies with acute or convalescent COVID-19.

The CDR3 protein: CASSFARTGSIGELFF. The DNA sequence is as follows: TGTGCCAGCAGCTTCGCGAGGACAGGGTCGATCGGGGAGCTGTTTTTT. The chain links TRBV7-9 with TRBJ2-2, and TRBD1 matches 8 of the central bases. The germline V gene (reference sequence) gives CDR1 as SEHNR and CDR2 as FQNEAQ. Taken from cysteine to phenylalanine, the CDR3 has 16 residues. Just CDR3 DNA is preserved here, 48 bases in frame from base 1. Trimmed from V: 3 bases; trimmed from J: 7 bases; junction bases lacking a gene match: 10.